This TCR beta chain was documented in a study of T cells expressing NK-cell markers. Study at large: The authors derived TCR beta repertoires from sorted CD3+CD56+NKG2C+, CD3+CD56+NKG2C- and CD3+CD56-NKG2C+ T cells. General observations from the study: In several donors, these clonotypes also led the CD3+CD56-NKG2C+ fraction.

Libraries used 5'RACE template switching adding universal primer site and UMIs. TCRdb reworked the 5' RACE reads into one entry per CDR3 protein, no DNA. The specimen's table records roughly 430,000 distinct CDR3 sequences. Turning to this clonotype: Its target is not known.

The germline V gene encodes CDR1 SGHRS and CDR2 YFSETQ. This CDR3 is built from 12 residues. V and J are TRBV5-1 and TRBJ2-5; the TRBD1 assignment by TCRdb is unverifiable without DNA. The material sequenced was blood T cells: a sorted CD56 or NKG2C T cell subset, CD4+ or CD8+ T cells, or bulk PBMC T cells (not recorded which). This TCR was sampled from a woman between 18 and 70 years old in good health. CDR3 region: CASNSPAETQYF.